The present T cell receptor (beta chain) was sequenced within a study of blood T cell repertoires in COVID-19. Study-wide context: The United States, Italy and Spain supplied acute and convalescent COVID-19 samples. In each case, the material was cDNA or gDNA derived from T cells, B-cell-depleted T cells, or PBMCs.

The germline V gene encodes CDR1 SGDLS and CDR2 YYNGEE. V was clipped by 4 bases and J by 4 bases, with 14 bases between them. This CDR3 has 14 residues. How the authors handled the data: Reference gene primer amplification yielded estimated nucleated cell counts. The table came from immunoSEQ multiplex PCR; TCRdb's copy has only in-frame clones and leaves some out. The V and J calls and clone size were taken over from that table, and D and trimming were inferred from the DNA. The repertoire consists of 100,000 to 110,000 clones, with roughly 79% occurring once and the leading ten covering about 12%.

The sequenced material came from peripheral blood. The V call is TRBV9, the J call TRBJ1-2; tentatively, D is TRBD1 (6 bases). This TCR derives from an older woman with acute or convalescent COVID-19. The DNA for the CDR3 is TGTGCCAGCAGCAGACAGGAGGACGGCTATGGCTACACCTTC. Amino acids: CASSRQEDGYGYTF.